This T cell receptor (beta chain) appears in the sequencing data of a study of blood T cells in healthy people across ages. On the study more broadly: T cells yielded about one barcoded beta molecule per two cells through template switching.

Using a J-beta primer mix together with a sample-barcoded 5' primer, a second PCR was run for 7 to 11 cycles. TCRdb re-called the 5' RACE reads with MiXCR, one entry per CDR3 protein. The sample shows fewer than 700,000 distinct CDR3 sequences, less than 45% of them seen only once. Study results and caveats: A strong correlation was found between TCR beta diversity and the percentage of naive T cells. The long-lived group displayed more naive CD4+ cells, plus higher diversity, than the aged donors did.

CDR3 size: 15 residues. Trimming at V came to 5 bases and at J to 2 bases, leaving 6 bases not matched to a gene. The germline CDR1 and CDR2 sequences are SGHTA and FQGNSA. With respect to this clonotype: Its target is unknown.

Every donor contributed roughly 10 milliliters of peripheral blood by blood draw. Sequencing used blood. The receptor was isolated from an elderly man in good health. The chain links TRBV7-2 to TRBJ2-7, with 10 bases identical to TRBD1. The chain's CDR3 is CASSHPGQGPYEQYF. CDR3 in DNA: TGTGCCAGCAGCCACCCGGGACAGGGGCCCTACGAGCAGTACTTC.